This T cell receptor (beta chain) is drawn from a study of CD8+CD57+ T cells in acquired aplastic anemia. Study summary: The study obtained an average of 3.2 ug of DNA from sorted CD4+ and CD8+ cells.

CDR3 and TCR beta VDJ profiling relied on genomic DNA as the template. From the reads, TCRdb called clonotypes with MiXCR, one entry per CDR3 protein. This table has roughly 180,000 distinct CDR3 sequences, 55% to 70% appearing once. The germline gives CDR1 LNHDA, CDR2 SQIVND (reference sequence). This CDR3 has 11 residues. The germline V and J ends were trimmed by 8 bases and 6 bases, with 11 bases remaining between them. Study results and caveats: Controls and patients did not differ significantly in CD8+ Simpson's diversity. Patients and controls shared about 27 CD8+ CDR3 sequences.

As regards this clonotype: Antigen specificity is unknown.

The V call is TRBV19, the J call TRBJ2-7; TRBD1 is a possible D gene (6 bases). Source material: sorted CD4+, CD8+, or CD8+CD57+ T cells (not recorded which) from PBMCs. The source of this sequence is a human donor with severe aplastic anemia or a healthy control (not recorded which). As DNA, the CDR3 is TGTGCCAGTTCACAGGGACGCGAGCAGTACTTC. This gives the protein CASSQGREQYF.